The 29 T cell receptor beta chains in this list originate from one sample, sequenced in a study of spatial heterogeneity in lung cancer. Each CDR3 protein gets one entry after TCRdb re-called the 5' RACE reads with MiXCR. The sample has around 44,000 distinct CDR3 sequences, about 11% seen once; the top ten hold 17%. As for time point: blood at routine non-recurrence follow-up after resection. The sequences come from PBMCs, collected at follow-up. Receptors were obtained from a female donor with early-stage non-small cell lung cancer.

The chain employs TRBV5-8 and TRBJ2-1; 14 bases line up with TRBD2. The CDR3 loop spans 20 amino acids. V lost 4 bases to trimming and J lost 0 bases; unmatched junction nucleotides: 12. Germline V CDR1 and CDR2: SGHTS, YDEGEE. The DNA of the CDR3 is TGTGCCAGCAGCCCGTCCCCGACTAGCGGGGGGGCTCGCTCCTACAATGAGCAGTTCTTC. This gives the protein CASSPSPTSGGARSYNEQFF.

CDR3 coding DNA: TGTGCCAGCAGTTATCAGGGTAGGTCTGAAGCTTTCTTT. The encoded protein is CASSYQGRSEAFF. The rearrangement links TRBV28 to TRBJ1-1; D is possibly TRBD1 (5 bases). The length of the CDR3 is 13 residues. Trimming shortened V by 4 bases and J by 6 bases, and 12 bases separated the two germline ends. Germline V lookup: CDR1 MDHEN, CDR2 SYDVKM. Filled out from reference TRBV28 and TRBJ1-1, the complete variable domain reads DVKVTQSSRYLVKRTGEKVFLECVQDMDHENMFWYRQDPGLGLRLIYFSYDVKMKEKGDIPEGYSVSREKKERFSLILESASTNQTSMYLCASSYQGRSEAFFGQGTRLTVV.

This clonotype was observed many times. The genes are TRBV5-6 and TRBJ1-1, with D hard to call. Germline CDR1 is SGHDT and CDR2 is YYEEEE. The length of the CDR3 is 13 residues. V was shortened by 7 bases and J by 1 base, with 11 bases between the two germline ends. CDR3 in DNA: TGTGCCAGCTTGGAGTTGGGGAACACTGAAGCTTTCTTT. Its translation is CASLELGNTEAFF.

This clonotype occurred many times. The gene calls are TRBV9 and TRBJ1-1; D perhaps matches TRBD1 (6 bases). Germline CDR1 reads SGDLS; CDR2 reads YYNGEE. V lost 4 bases and J 3 bases, leaving 16 bases between the germline ends. This CDR3 comprises 15 residues. The chain's CDR3 is CASSIDGGDYTEAFF. The CDR3 nucleotides are TGTGCCAGCAGCATAGATGGGGGCGACTACACTGAAGCTTTCTTT.

Ten or more counts support this clonotype. V is TRBV7-2 and J is TRBJ2-2; 8 bases align to TRBD2. This CDR3 has 17 amino acids. Trimming cost V 5 bases and J 1 base; bases outside gene matches: 9. The germline gives CDR1 SGHTA, CDR2 FQGNSA. This CDR3 is CASSPTRLAGNTGELFF. CDR3 DNA: TGTGCCAGCAGCCCAACCCGGCTAGCGGGGAACACCGGGGAGCTGTTTTTT. The whole variable domain, filled in from reference TRBV7-2 and TRBJ2-2, reads GAGVSQSPSNKVTEKGKDVELRCDPISGHTALYWYRQSLGQGLEFLIYFQGNSAPDKSGLPSDRFSAERTGGSVSTLTIQRTQQEDSAVYLCASSPTRLAGNTGELFFGEGSRLTVL.

This clonotype was detected ten times or more. The chain carries TRBV20-1 and TRBJ2-1; 12 bases fit TRBD2. V lost 5 bases, J lost 6 bases, and 5 bases stayed unmatched. CDR3 size: 14 residues. Per the germline V gene, CDR1 is DFQATT and CDR2 is SNEGSKA (reference sequence). The CDR3 DNA reads TGCAGTGCTCCCCTAGCGGGGGGGCGCAATGAGCAGTTCTTC. Translation gives CSAPLAGGRNEQFF.

In its sample, this clonotype was seen many times. The V and J genes are TRBV7-2 and TRBJ1-5, with D tentatively TRBD1 (6 bases). CDR3 size: 14 residues. Trimming cost V 1 base and J 5 bases, with 9 bases left between them. Germline loops: CDR1 SGHTA, CDR2 FQGNSA. The CDR3 loop is CASSLVQGYQPQHF. CDR3 sequence (DNA): TGTGCCAGCAGCTTAGTACAGGGCTATCAGCCCCAGCATTTT.

The chain links TRBV2 to TRBJ1-3; no clear D gene. Trimming stripped 9 bases from V and 4 bases from J, with 10 bases between. Germline lookup yields CDR1 SNHLY and CDR2 FYNNEI. This CDR3 region has 12 residues. CDR3 nucleotide sequence: TGTGCCAGTAGACTCAGGGGAAACACCATATATTTT. As protein: CASRLRGNTIYF.

This clonotype occurred many times. This chain connects TRBV20-1 to TRBJ2-7; D might be TRBD1 or TRBD2, each matching 5 bases. The germline V gene encodes CDR1 DFQATT and CDR2 SNEGSKA (reference sequence). The CDR3 runs 14 residues. V lost 0 bases, J lost 6 bases, and 15 bases lay in between. CDR3 amino acids: CSARDLGDATEQYF. As DNA, the CDR3 is TGCAGTGCTAGAGATTTGGGGGATGCTACCGAGCAGTACTTC.

This clonotype was counted between two and nine times. V is TRBV18 and J is TRBJ1-5, with D possibly being TRBD1 (5 bases). This CDR3 is built from 16 residues. CDR1 and CDR2 (germline): KGHSH, LQKENI. The ends were cut back, 4 bases at V and 4 bases at J, with 17 bases in the middle. The CDR3 region is CASSRLQDGVNQPQHF. DNA for the CDR3: TGTGCCAGCTCACGCCTACAGGATGGAGTGAATCAGCCCCAGCATTTT.

V gene TRBV28 combines with J gene TRBJ2-5; 13 positions match TRBD2. Trimming at V came to 4 bases and at J to 4 bases, leaving 6 bases not matched to a gene. CDR1 and CDR2 from the germline V gene are MDHEN and SYDVKM. The CDR3 is 16 residues long. This chain's CDR3 is CASSSRTSGGLETQYF. DNA for the CDR3: TGTGCCAGCAGTTCTCGGACTAGCGGGGGTTTAGAGACCCAGTACTTC.

V gene TRBV12-3 or TRBV12-4 combines with J gene TRBJ1-1; D may be TRBD1 (5 bases). The ends were cut back, 7 bases at V and 2 bases at J, with 14 bases in the middle. The CDR3 is made up of 14 amino acids. The CDR3 DNA sequence: TGTGCCAGCAACATAAGGGGAGATAACACTGAAGCTTTCTTT. It yields the protein CASNIRGDNTEAFF.

The chain has TRBV30 and TRBJ2-1, with D maybe TRBD1 (6 bases). CDR1 is GTSNPN and CDR2 is SVGIG in the germline V gene (reference sequence). The CDR3 runs to 14 residues. Trimming shortened V by 3 bases and J by 10 bases, and 19 bases separated the two germline ends. CDR3 DNA: TGTGCCTGGAGCCTCGGACAGCCCTACTCCGAGCAGTTCTTC. This codes for CAWSLGQPYSEQFF.

The chain links TRBV5-8 to TRBJ1-3, with TRBD1 identical over 7 bases. There are 15 residues in the CDR3. The junction had 3 bases not matched to a gene; V was cut back by 1 base and J by 2 bases. Germline CDR1 is SGHTS and CDR2 is YDEGEE. This chain's CDR3 is CASSLKGTAGNTIYF. The DNA for the CDR3 is TGTGCCAGCAGCTTGAAGGGGACAGCTGGAAACACCATATATTTT.

The chain couples TRBV18 to TRBJ2-3; TRBD2 might be the D (5 bases). V dropped 6 bases and J dropped 0 bases, with 16 bases sitting between them. CDR3 length: 16 residues. Germline V CDR1 and CDR2: KGHSH, LQKENI. CDR3 coding DNA: TGTGCCAGCTCCCCTCCTAGCCAACGGAGCACAGATACGCAGTATTTT. Its translation: CASSPPSQRSTDTQYF.

This clonotype appeared a few times. This sequence joins TRBV4-1 and TRBJ2-1; tentative D call: TRBD2 (5 bases). The germline V gene has CDR1 MGHRA and CDR2 YSYEKL. V lost 2 bases, J lost 10 bases, and 15 bases lay in between. The CDR3 consists of 14 residues. In DNA, the CDR3 is TGCGCCAGCAGCCAACTACTAGGAGGACGGGAGCAGTTCTTC. This codes for CASSQLLGGREQFF.

This chain connects TRBV12-3 or TRBV12-4 to TRBJ1-1; D might be TRBD1 (6 bases). V lost 6 bases and J 8 bases, leaving 10 bases between the germline ends. The CDR3 totals 11 residues. The CDR3 DNA sequence: TGTGCCAGCAGACGGACAGAGGAAGCTTTCTTT. This sequence encodes CASRRTEEAFF.

This clonotype was seen only a few times. This chain joins TRBV18 and TRBJ2-1; TRBD1 is a possible D gene (5 bases). The CDR3 length is 12 residues. The V gene lost 5 bases and the J gene lost 4 bases, with 6 bases spanning the gap. Germline V gene lookup returns CDR1 KGHSH and CDR2 LQKENI. The DNA of the CDR3 is TGTGCCAGCTCAAACAGGTACAATGAGCAGTTCTTC. Its protein is CASSNRYNEQFF.

The V and J genes are TRBV5-1 and TRBJ1-3; D unresolved. Germline-derived CDR1 and CDR2 are SGHRS and YFSETQ. With 4 bases removed from V and 1 base from J, the gap between germline ends came to 9 bases. The CDR3 loop spans 14 amino acids. The CDR3 nucleotides read TGCGCCAGCAGCGGGGTTTCGTCTGGAAACACCATATATTTT. Translated, it gives CASSGVSSGNTIYF.

The CDR3 region has the DNA TGTGCCTGGAAACCGACCTCCGGGACCTCTACACAAGGGGATGAAAAACTGTTTTTT. This encodes CAWKPTSGTSTQGDEKLFF. V is TRBV30 and J is TRBJ1-4, with D maybe TRBD1 (5 bases). The CDR3 length is 19 residues. CDR1 is GTSNPN and CDR2 is SVGIG in the germline V gene (reference sequence). Trimming stripped 4 bases from V and 6 bases from J, with 30 bases between.

This clonotype was observed a handful of times. The J gene is TRBJ1-2, the V gene TRBV5-1, with 7 bases lining up with TRBD1. CDR3 length: 12 residues. Germline V gene data show CDR1 as SGHRS and CDR2 as YFSETQ. The J segment lost 8 bases and the V segment lost 4 bases, leaving 5 bases of the junction unmatched. The CDR3 sequence is CASSLTGEGYTF. The CDR3 DNA sequence: TGCGCCAGCAGCCTTACAGGGGAAGGCTACACCTTC.

The chain links TRBV2 to TRBJ1-3; D unclear. V shed 8 bases and J shed 1 base, with 9 bases lying between them. The V gene's germline CDR1 is SNHLY and CDR2 FYNNEI. This CDR3 has 13 amino acids. CDR3 sequence (DNA): TGTGCCAGCGGTCCTTTATCTGGAAACACCATATATTTT. It is translated as CASGPLSGNTIYF. Filled out from reference TRBV2 and TRBJ1-3, the complete variable domain reads EPEVTQTPSHQVTQMGQEVILRCVPISNHLYFYWYRQILGQKVEFLVSFYNNEISEKSEIFDDQFSVERPDGSNFTLKIRSTKLEDSAMYFCASGPLSGNTIYFGEGSWLTVV.

Sample share makes this clonotype medium-sized. The chain is built from TRBV7-6 and TRBJ2-1, with D hard to call. CDR3 length equals 14 residues. The ends were cut back, 2 bases at V and 5 bases at J, with 10 bases in the middle. In germline, CDR1 is SGHVS, CDR2 FNYEAQ. The CDR3 sequence is CASSLWGGNNEQFF. The CDR3, as DNA: TGTGCCAGCAGCTTATGGGGTGGGAACAATGAGCAGTTCTTC.

This clonotype was seen only a few times. The chain has TRBV4-3 and TRBJ2-2; perhaps TRBD1 as D (6 bases). Trimming shortened V by 1 base and J by 7 bases, and 10 bases separated the two germline ends. Germline CDR1 and CDR2: LGHNA and YSLEER. This CDR3 comprises 14 residues. CDR3 sequence (DNA): TGCGCCAGCAGCCAAGGCAGGGGAATCGGGGAGCTGTTTTTT. Protein product: CASSQGRGIGELFF.

This clonotype was seen ten or more times. The chain has TRBV7-3 and TRBJ2-6, with D possibly being TRBD1 or TRBD2 (5 bases each). Germline CDR1 and CDR2: SGHTA and FQGTGA. The CDR3 loop spans 17 amino acids. The V end was cut by 2 bases, the J end by 0 bases, with 11 bases between. The CDR3 nucleotides read TGTGCCAGCAGCTTATTGGGACGGCGCTCTGGGGCCAACGTCCTGACTTTC. Its protein is CASSLLGRRSGANVLTF.

The V call is TRBV29-1, the J call TRBJ2-5; D is unclear. The length of the CDR3 is 13 residues. V lost 6 bases and J 2 bases, leaving 13 bases between the germline ends. The germline CDR1 and CDR2 sequences are SQVTM and ANQGSEA. The CDR3 DNA is TGCAGCGTGAGTGATGGCCCGCAAGAGACCCAGTACTTC. It specifies CSVSDGPQETQYF.

Of note for this clonotype: A single base separates this from a much larger clone, so it may be a read error. This chain links TRBV6-2 or TRBV6-3 with TRBJ2-6; D ambiguous. CDR1 MNHEY and CDR2 SVGEGT come from the germline V gene. The length of the CDR3 is 13 residues. Trimming took 7 bases from V and 2 from J, leaving 6 bases between them. The CDR3 coding sequence is TGTGCCAGCATCAACCCTGGGGCCAACGTCCTGACTTTC. This codes for CASINPGANVLTF.

Only a few counts were recorded for this clonotype. The chain couples TRBV20-1 to TRBJ1-1, with D possibly being TRBD1 (5 bases). With 2 bases removed from V and 0 bases from J, the gap between germline ends came to 13 bases. The CDR3 length is 15 residues. Germline assignment: CDR1 DFQATT and CDR2 SNEGSKA (reference sequence). In nucleotides, the CDR3 is TGCAGTGCTAGAAGGAGGGGCGGAATGAACACTGAAGCTTTCTTT. Encoded protein: CSARRRGGMNTEAFF.

Ten or more counts support this clonotype. V is TRBV10-3 and J is TRBJ2-7; TRBD1 aligns across 9 bases. This CDR3 spans 12 amino acids. Germline V CDR1 and CDR2: ENHRY, SYGVKD. V was pared by 10 bases and J by 4 bases, with 5 bases of the junction left unmatched. The CDR3 region is CATLDRGYEQYF. In DNA form, the CDR3 reads TGTGCCACCCTCGACAGGGGGTACGAGCAGTACTTC.